This T cell receptor beta chain was captured in a study of T cell repertoires in cytomegalovirus infection. Study at large: Signatures in public TCR beta sequences pointed to both CMV infection and matching HLA type. Whole-study results and caveats: Predominance within the ex vivo response was attributable to HLA-C-restricted CMV-specific TCR beta clonotypes. The cumulative frequency of public TCR beta families distinguished individuals who carried CMV together with the relevant HLA.

MiXCR was run by TCRdb on the reads, yielding one entry per CDR3 protein. The repertoire includes about 100,000 distinct CDR3 sequences, around a quarter of them detected once, and 35% to 50% sits in the top ten. The CDR3 consists of 13 residues. Germline values: CDR1 MDHEN, CDR2 SYDVKM. V lost 6 bases and J lost 8, with 16 bases in between. Concerning this clonotype: Antigen specificity is unknown.

This sequence joins TRBV28 and TRBJ1-2, with TRBD1 as a possible D gene (5 bases). The sequence came from a human donor in good health (CMV status not recorded). Some clones in this sample may be carry-over from other donors' samples. Sequenced: CD8+ T cells from PBMCs. CDR3 protein: CASSPQGVWGYTF. CDR3 DNA: TGTGCCAGCAGCCCGCAGGGAGTTTGGGGCTACACCTTC.